One TCR beta chain is described in this entry. The antigen is not known. The graft donor-derived T-allo10 cells reportedly recognize host alloantigens, are anergic, and suppress alloantigen-specifically. TCRdb independently ran MiXCR on the reads; one entry per CDR3 protein. The sample yields about 74,000 distinct CDR3 sequences, 63% seen once. The data derive from a study of type 1 regulatory T cells. Across the study: T-allo10 is an in vitro-generated, Tr1-enriched CD4 T cell product specific for alloantigen.

V shed 3 bases and J shed 6 bases, with 24 bases lying between them. The CDR3 covers 18 residues. Sample: cultured T cells, either the whole culture or a sorted T cell fraction (not recorded which). Subset described: Tr1-enriched cell product generated in vitro against host alloantigens. The clonotype was recovered from a human donor in good health. This rearrangement joins TRBV12-3 or TRBV12-4 to TRBJ2-1; possibly TRBD1 for D (6 bases). DNA for the CDR3: TGTGCCAGCAGTTTCGAGGGACACCCTTTCCCTTCGGGCAATGAGCAGTTCTTC. Amino acids: CASSFEGHPFPSGNEQFF.